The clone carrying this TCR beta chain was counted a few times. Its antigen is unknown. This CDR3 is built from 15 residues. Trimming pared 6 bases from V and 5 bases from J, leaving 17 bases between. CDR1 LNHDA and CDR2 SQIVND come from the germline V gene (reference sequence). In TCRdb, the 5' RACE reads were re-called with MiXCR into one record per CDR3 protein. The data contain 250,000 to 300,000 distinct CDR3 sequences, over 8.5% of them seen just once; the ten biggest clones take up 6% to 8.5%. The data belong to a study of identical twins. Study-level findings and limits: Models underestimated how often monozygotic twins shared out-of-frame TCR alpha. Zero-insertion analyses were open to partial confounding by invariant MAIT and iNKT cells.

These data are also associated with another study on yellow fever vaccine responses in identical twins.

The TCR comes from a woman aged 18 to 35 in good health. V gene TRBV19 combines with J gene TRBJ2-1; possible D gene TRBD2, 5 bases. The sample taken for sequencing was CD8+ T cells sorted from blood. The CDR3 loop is CASSDWTWTDNEQFF. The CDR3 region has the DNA TGTGCCAGTAGCGATTGGACTTGGACCGACAATGAGCAGTTCTTC.